The 16 T cell receptor beta chains in this list originate from one sample, sequenced in a study of regulatory T cells in long-lasting Graves disease. Investigators prepared the TCR beta libraries by applying iRepertoire HTBI primers and Arm-PCR of CDR3 regions. TCRdb used MiXCR to reprocess the multiplex PCR reads, holding one entry per CDR3 protein. The sample shows 350,000 to 500,000 distinct CDR3 sequences, about 16% of them seen only once. Time point meaning: newly diagnosed GD, antithyroid drugs for less than 3 months. Scientists built the TCR library using RNA that was extracted from PBMCs. The same sample was also used in a study of T cells in Graves' hyperthyroidism and ophthalmopathy.

Material: peripheral blood mononuclear cells (PBMCs), obtained at new diagnosis, from a patient treated with antithyroid drugs. Every receptor here comes from a young woman with Graves disease.

This clonotype has just a few counts. This chain uses TRBV20-1 with TRBJ1-1; D ambiguous. This CDR3 is 13 amino acids long. Trimming pared 4 bases from V and 1 base from J, leaving 10 bases between. In germline, CDR1 is DFQATT, CDR2 SNEGSKA (reference sequence). The DNA for the CDR3 is TGCAGTGCTAAAAAAAGTAAGAACACTGAAGCTTTCTTT. Its protein product is CSAKKSKNTEAFF.

This clonotype was seen repeatedly, ten times or more. The chain recombines TRBV20-1 with TRBJ2-1; 7 nucleotides match TRBD1. From germline, CDR1 is DFQATT and CDR2 SNEGSKA (reference sequence). With 5 bases clipped from V and 12 bases from J, the junction kept 7 bases outside the gene matches. The CDR3 consists of 11 residues. CDR3 sequence: CSADTGDLQFF. The CDR3, as DNA: TGCAGTGCTGATACAGGGGATCTGCAGTTCTTC.

This clonotype was counted between two and nine times. This rearrangement joins TRBV9 to TRBJ2-3, with D possibly called TRBD1 or TRBD2 (7 bases each). Trimming left V 3 bases short and J 1 base short, with 18 bases between. CDR3 size: 17 residues. Looked up from germline, CDR1 is SGDLS and CDR2 is YYNGEE. The CDR3 region has the DNA TGTGCCAGCAGCGAAGGGGGCGGGAGTGACGGCACAGATACGCAGTATTTT. It encodes CASSEGGGSDGTDTQYF.

Worth noting for this clonotype: A much larger clonotype is one base distant, so this may be a read error. V and J are TRBV20-1 and TRBJ1-1; the D gene is possibly TRBD1 (6 bases). Germline CDR1 DFQATT, CDR2 SNEGSKA (reference sequence). This CDR3 is built from 15 residues. CDR3 sequence: CSARTTLYRAAEAYF. In DNA, the CDR3 is TGCAGTGCTAGAACCACCCTATACAGGGCAGCTGAAGCTTACTTT.

The genes are TRBV2 and TRBJ2-1; D uncertain. This CDR3 contains 14 residues. The V gene's germline CDR1 is SNHLY and CDR2 FYNNEI. Trimming left V 3 bases short and J 5 bases short, with 11 bases between. The CDR3 DNA reads TGTGCCAGCAGTGACTACCGAGGAGACAATGAGCAGTTCTTC. This gives the protein CASSDYRGDNEQFF.

The J gene is TRBJ2-1, the V gene TRBV20-1; 14 bases align to TRBD2. Germline V gene sequence: CDR1 DFQATT, CDR2 SNEGSKA (reference sequence). The CDR3 extends over 16 amino acids. Germline trimming cut 5 bases from V and 6 bases from J; bases unmatched to any gene: 9. The CDR3 DNA follows: TGCAGTGCTCGGGGAGGACTAGCGGGAGGTGGCAATGAGCAGTTCTTC. This translates into CSARGGLAGGGNEQFF.

This clonotype was detected ten times or more. The V gene is TRBV18, the J gene TRBJ2-1, with D perhaps TRBD1 or TRBD2 (6 bases each). The V gene's germline CDR1 is KGHSH and CDR2 LQKENI. The CDR3 is 15 residues long. Trimming shortened V by 4 bases and J by 5 bases, and 15 bases separated the two germline ends. The CDR3 region has the DNA TGTGCCAGCTCACGGGACATCGGAGGGGACAATGAGCAGTTCTTC. Translating gives CASSRDIGGDNEQFF.

Ten or more counts support this clonotype. The chain uses TRBV5-1 and TRBJ2-1; no firm D call. The CDR3 has 13 amino acids. With 2 bases removed from V and 5 bases from J, the gap between germline ends came to 8 bases. The V gene's germline CDR1 is SGHRS and CDR2 YFSETQ. For the CDR3, the DNA is TGCGCCAGCAGCTTTGGAGCGCACAATGAGCAGTTCTTC. Translation: CASSFGAHNEQFF.

This clonotype was seen ten or more times. The chain uses TRBV28 and TRBJ2-3; D remains ambiguous. Trimming removed 3 bases at V and 8 bases at J, with 9 bases between. Germline V lookup: CDR1 MDHEN, CDR2 SYDVKM. This CDR3 spans 12 amino acids. CDR3 in DNA: TGTGCCAGCAGTTTTAGCACGGGTACGCAGTATTTT. Its protein product is CASSFSTGTQYF.

At least ten counts were recorded for this clonotype. This chain uses TRBV28 with TRBJ2-3; 9 positions match TRBD2. Germline V gives CDR1 MDHEN, CDR2 SYDVKM. The V segment lost 10 bases and the J segment 6 bases; nucleotides outside the gene matches: 8. The CDR3 loop spans 13 amino acids. This CDR3 is CATESGRKDTQYF. For the CDR3, the DNA is TGTGCCACCGAGAGCGGGAGGAAGGATACGCAGTATTTT.

This clonotype was recorded many times. The CDR3 is CASSRLPGQANNEQFF. As DNA, the CDR3 is TGCGCCAGCAGTCGCCTTCCGGGACAGGCAAACAATGAGCAGTTCTTC. The rearrangement joins TRBV5-1 to TRBJ2-1, with 8 nucleotides matching TRBD1. The CDR3 consists of 16 residues. V lost 5 bases and J lost 5; bases outside the gene matches: 12. Germline assignment: CDR1 SGHRS and CDR2 YFSETQ. Filled out from reference TRBV5-1 and TRBJ2-1, the complete variable domain reads KAGVTQTPRYLIKTRGQQVTLSCSPISGHRSVSWYQQTPGQGLQFLFEYFSETQRNKGNFPGRFSGRQFSNSRSEMNVSTLELGDSALYLCASSRLPGQANNEQFFGPGTRLTVL.

This clonotype was seen at least ten times. The chain joins TRBV28 to TRBJ2-4; 8 bases fit TRBD1. After removal of 8 bases from V and 3 bases from J, the junction contained 15 bases not matched to a gene. Germline lookup yields CDR1 MDHEN and CDR2 SYDVKM. The length of the CDR3 is 17 residues. The CDR3 DNA is TGTGCCAGCCCCAGAGGGGCCAGGGGGCTGGACAAAAACATTCAGTACTTC. Translated, it gives CASPRGARGLDKNIQYF.

This clonotype showed up many times. The chain combines TRBV30 with TRBJ1-1, with D unresolved. V was clipped by 4 bases and J by 1 base, with 10 bases between them. The CDR3 has 13 residues. In germline, CDR1 is GTSNPN, CDR2 SVGIG (reference sequence). The chain's CDR3 is CAWKRRRNTEAFF. The CDR3, as DNA: TGTGCCTGGAAGAGACGTCGGAACACTGAAGCTTTCTTT.

This clonotype was seen just once. The chain recombines TRBV28 with TRBJ2-2, with TRBD2 matching over 11 bases. Germline values: CDR1 MDHEN, CDR2 SYDVKM. This CDR3 has 17 residues. Trimming removed 0 bases from V and 5 bases from J; junction bases left unmatched: 5. The DNA for the CDR3 is TGTGCCAGCAGTTTATGGAGACTAGCGGGACGAACCGGGGAGCTGTTTTTT. Translated, it gives CASSLWRLAGRTGELFF.

Notes on this clonotype: A read error may account for a junction end that differs from germline. The rearrangement joins TRBV20-1 to TRBJ1-6; tentatively, D is TRBD1 (5 bases). The CDR3 has 13 amino acids. Looked up from germline, CDR1 is DFQATT and CDR2 is SNEGSKA (reference sequence). Written as DNA, the CDR3 is TGCAGTGCTCTCCGGGACCATAATTCACCCCGCCACTTT. Encoded protein: CSALRDHNSPRHF.

This clonotype was recorded a few times. V is TRBV15 and J is TRBJ1-5, with D maybe TRBD1 (5 bases). Deletions cut 2 bases from V and 3 bases from J, with 17 bases between. This CDR3 has 17 residues. CDR1 and CDR2 from the germline V gene are LNHNV and YYDKDF (reference sequence). The CDR3 loop is CATSRPQRPGPNQPQHF. The CDR3 coding sequence is TGTGCCACCAGCAGACCACAACGTCCGGGGCCCAATCAGCCCCAGCATTTT.